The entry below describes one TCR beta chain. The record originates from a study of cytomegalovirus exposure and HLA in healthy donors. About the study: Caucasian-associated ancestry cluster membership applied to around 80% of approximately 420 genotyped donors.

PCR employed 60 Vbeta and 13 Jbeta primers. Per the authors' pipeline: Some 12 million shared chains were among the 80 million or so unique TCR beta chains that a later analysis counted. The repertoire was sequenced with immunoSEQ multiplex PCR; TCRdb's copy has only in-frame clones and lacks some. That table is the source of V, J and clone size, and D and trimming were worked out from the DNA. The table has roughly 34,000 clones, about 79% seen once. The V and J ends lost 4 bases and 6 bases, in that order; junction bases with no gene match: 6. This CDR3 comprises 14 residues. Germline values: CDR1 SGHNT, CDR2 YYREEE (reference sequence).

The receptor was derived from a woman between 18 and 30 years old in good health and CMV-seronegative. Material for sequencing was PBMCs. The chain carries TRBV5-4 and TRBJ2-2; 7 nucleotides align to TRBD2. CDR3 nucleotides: TGTGCCAGCAGCCGGGACTATGGTCCCGGGGAGCTGTTTTTT. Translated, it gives CASSRDYGPGELFF.